This T cell receptor (beta chain) was recorded in a study of blood T cell repertoires in COVID-19. Per germline, CDR1 MNHEY and CDR2 SVGEGT. V dropped 0 bases and J dropped 3; count of bases not matched to a gene: 8. This CDR3 is 18 amino acids long. TCRdb's table, derived via immunoSEQ multiplex PCR, lists solely in-frame clones and lacks some. The top ten hold 10% of the sample, which has approximately 140,000 clones, about 90% seen once. The sequenced sample consisted of peripheral blood. The chain recombines TRBV6-2 or TRBV6-3 with TRBJ2-3; 11 nucleotides agree with TRBD2. The clonotype comes from a man in his fifties with active or convalescent COVID-19. CDR3 nucleotides: TGTGCCAGCAGTTACTCCCCGGCTAGCGGGAGGAGAACAGATACGCAGTATTTT. This codes for CASSYSPASGRRTDTQYF.